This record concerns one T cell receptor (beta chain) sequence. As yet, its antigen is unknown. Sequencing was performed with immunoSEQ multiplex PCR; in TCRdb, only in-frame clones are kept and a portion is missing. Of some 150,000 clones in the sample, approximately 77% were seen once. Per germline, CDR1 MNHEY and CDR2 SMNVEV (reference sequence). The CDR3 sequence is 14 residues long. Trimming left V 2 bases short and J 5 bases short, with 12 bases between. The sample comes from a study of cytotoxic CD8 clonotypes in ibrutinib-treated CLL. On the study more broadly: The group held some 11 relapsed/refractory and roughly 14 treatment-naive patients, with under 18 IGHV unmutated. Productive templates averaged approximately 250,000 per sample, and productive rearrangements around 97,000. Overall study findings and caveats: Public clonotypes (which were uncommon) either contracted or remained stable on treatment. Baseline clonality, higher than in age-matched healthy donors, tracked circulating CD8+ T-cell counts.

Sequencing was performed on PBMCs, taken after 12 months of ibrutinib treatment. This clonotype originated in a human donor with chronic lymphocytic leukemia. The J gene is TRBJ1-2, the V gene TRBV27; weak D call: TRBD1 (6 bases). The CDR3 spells CASSLTGSGYGYTF. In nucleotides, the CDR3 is TGTGCCAGCAGTTTAACAGGGTCAGGATATGGCTACACCTTC.